This note documents a single T cell receptor (beta chain) sequence. Its antigen remains unknown. Per germline, CDR1 DFQATT and CDR2 SNEGSKA (reference sequence). The trim removed 5 bases at V and 3 bases at J, leaving 4 bases unmatched. The CDR3 spans 12 residues. The data were taken from a study of post-analysis software for immune sequencing data. Study as a whole: There were relapsing-remitting, secondary progressive and progressive-relapsing multiple sclerosis among the disease courses included. Study-level points and caveats: Multiple sclerosis was associated with a significant reduction in normalized Chao1 diversity relative to controls. With F measure, samples from one preparation batch clustered together strongly. When patients were compared with controls, 4 or 5 TRBV segments were more frequent, TRBV5-6, TRBV5-1 and TRBV20-1 among them.

Unique molecular identifiers featured in each of the TCR beta cDNA libraries. Out of about 0.9 to 10 million T cells, roughly 0.5 million cDNA molecules were generated. TCRdb re-derived calls from the PCR reads in MiXCR, one entry per CDR3 protein. The table has more than 450,000 distinct CDR3 sequences, about 40% seen once; the top ten hold more than 1.5%. The V call is TRBV20-1, the J call TRBJ2-7, with 7 bases that match TRBD1. Sequencing used blood. This receptor was taken from a girl under 18 with multiple sclerosis. The DNA of the CDR3 is TGCAGTGCTTTCCGGGACAGCTACGAGCAGTACTTC. The encoded protein is CSAFRDSYEQYF.